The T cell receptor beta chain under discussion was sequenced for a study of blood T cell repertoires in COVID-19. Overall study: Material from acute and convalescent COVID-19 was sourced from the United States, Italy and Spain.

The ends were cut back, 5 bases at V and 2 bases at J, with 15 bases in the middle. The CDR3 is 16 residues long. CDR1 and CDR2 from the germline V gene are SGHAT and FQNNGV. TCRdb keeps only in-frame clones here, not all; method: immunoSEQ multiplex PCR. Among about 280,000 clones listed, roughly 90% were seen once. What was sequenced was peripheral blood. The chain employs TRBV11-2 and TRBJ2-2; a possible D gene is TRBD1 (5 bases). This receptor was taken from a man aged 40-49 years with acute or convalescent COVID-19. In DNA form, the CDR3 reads TGTGCCAGCAGCCCGAGGTTTGACAGCAACACCGGGGAGCTGTTTTTT. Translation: CASSPRFDSNTGELFF.